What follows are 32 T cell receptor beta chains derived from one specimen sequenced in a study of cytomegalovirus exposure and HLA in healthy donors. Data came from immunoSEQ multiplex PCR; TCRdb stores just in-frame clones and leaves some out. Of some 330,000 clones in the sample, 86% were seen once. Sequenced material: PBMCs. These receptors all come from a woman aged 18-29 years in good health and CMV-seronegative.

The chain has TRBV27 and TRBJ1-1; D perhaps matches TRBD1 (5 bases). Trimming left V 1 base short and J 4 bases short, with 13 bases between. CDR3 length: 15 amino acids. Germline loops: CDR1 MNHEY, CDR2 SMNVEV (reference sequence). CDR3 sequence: CASSLFGQAGTEAFF. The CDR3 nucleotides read TGTGCCAGCAGTTTATTCGGACAAGCGGGCACTGAAGCTTTCTTT.

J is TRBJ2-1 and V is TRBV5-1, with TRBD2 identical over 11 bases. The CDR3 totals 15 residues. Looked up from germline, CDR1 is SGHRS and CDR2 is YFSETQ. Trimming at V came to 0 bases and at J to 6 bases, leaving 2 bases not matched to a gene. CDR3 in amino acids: CASSLVAGGVNEQFF. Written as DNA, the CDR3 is TGCGCCAGCAGCTTGGTAGCGGGAGGGGTCAATGAGCAGTTCTTC. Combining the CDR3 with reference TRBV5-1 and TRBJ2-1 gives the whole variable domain KAGVTQTPRYLIKTRGQQVTLSCSPISGHRSVSWYQQTPGQGLQFLFEYFSETQRNKGNFPGRFSGRQFSNSRSEMNVSTLELGDSALYLCASSLVAGGVNEQFFGPGTRLTVL.

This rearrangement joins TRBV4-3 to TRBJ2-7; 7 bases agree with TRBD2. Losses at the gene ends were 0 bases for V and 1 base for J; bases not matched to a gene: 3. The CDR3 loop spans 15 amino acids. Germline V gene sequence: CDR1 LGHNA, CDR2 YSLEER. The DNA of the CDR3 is TGCGCCAGCAGCCAAGATGCTAGCGGATCCTACGAGCAGTACTTC. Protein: CASSQDASGSYEQYF.

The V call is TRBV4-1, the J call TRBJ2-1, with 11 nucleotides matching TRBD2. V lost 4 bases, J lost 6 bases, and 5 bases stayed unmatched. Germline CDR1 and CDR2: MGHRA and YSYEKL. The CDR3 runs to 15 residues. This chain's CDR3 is CASSLLAGGLNEQFF. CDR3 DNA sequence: TGCGCCAGCAGCCTTCTAGCGGGAGGCCTCAATGAGCAGTTCTTC.

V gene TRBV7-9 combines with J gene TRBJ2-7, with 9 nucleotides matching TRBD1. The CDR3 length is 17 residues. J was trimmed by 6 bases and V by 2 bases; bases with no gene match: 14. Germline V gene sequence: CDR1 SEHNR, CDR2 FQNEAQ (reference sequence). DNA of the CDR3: TGTGCCAGCAGCTTAACACTTTTCGGGGACAGGGCCCCCGAGCAGTACTTC. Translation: CASSLTLFGDRAPEQYF.

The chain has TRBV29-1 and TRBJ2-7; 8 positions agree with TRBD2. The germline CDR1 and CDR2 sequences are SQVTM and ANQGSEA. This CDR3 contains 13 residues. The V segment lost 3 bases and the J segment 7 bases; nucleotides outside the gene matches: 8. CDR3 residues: CSVENSGTGEQYF. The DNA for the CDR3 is TGCAGCGTTGAGAATAGCGGGACTGGGGAGCAGTACTTC.

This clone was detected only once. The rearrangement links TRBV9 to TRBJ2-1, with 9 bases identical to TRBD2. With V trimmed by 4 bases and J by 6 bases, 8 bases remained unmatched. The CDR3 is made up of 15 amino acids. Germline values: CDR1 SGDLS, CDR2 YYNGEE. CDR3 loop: CASSSLAGDFNEQFF. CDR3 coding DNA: TGTGCCAGCAGCTCATTAGCGGGAGACTTCAATGAGCAGTTCTTC.

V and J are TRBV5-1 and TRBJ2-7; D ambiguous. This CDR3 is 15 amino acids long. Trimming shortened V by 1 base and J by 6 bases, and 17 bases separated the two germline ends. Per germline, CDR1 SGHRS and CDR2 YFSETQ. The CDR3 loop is CASSLMGPNLGEQYF. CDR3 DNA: TGCGCCAGCAGCTTGATGGGCCCCAATCTGGGCGAGCAGTACTTC.

DNA for the CDR3: TGTGCCAGCAGTGTTCTCGCCTACGAGCAGTACTTC. Translating gives CASSVLAYEQYF. The J gene is TRBJ2-7, the V gene TRBV2, with D hard to call. V was clipped by 4 bases and J by 2 bases, with 6 bases between them. Germline CDR1 reads SNHLY; CDR2 reads FYNNEI. The CDR3 has 12 residues.

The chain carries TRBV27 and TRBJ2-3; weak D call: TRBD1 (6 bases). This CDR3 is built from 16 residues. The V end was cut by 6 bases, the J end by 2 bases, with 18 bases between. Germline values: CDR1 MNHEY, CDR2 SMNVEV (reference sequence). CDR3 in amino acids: CASRGTATGFTDTQYF. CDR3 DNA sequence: TGTGCCAGCAGGGGTACAGCTACAGGGTTCACAGATACGCAGTATTTT.

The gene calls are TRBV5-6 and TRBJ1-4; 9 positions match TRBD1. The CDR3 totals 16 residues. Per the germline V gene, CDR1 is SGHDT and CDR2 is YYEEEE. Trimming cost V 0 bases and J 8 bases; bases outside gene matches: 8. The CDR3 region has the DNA TGTGCCAGCAGCTTGGCCGTTAGGGACAGGGACGAAAAACTGTTTTTT. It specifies CASSLAVRDRDEKLFF. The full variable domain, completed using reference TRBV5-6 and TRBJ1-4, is DAGVTQSPTHLIKTRGQQVTLRCSPKSGHDTVSWYQQALGQGPQFIFQYYEEEERQRGNFPDRFSGHQFPNYSSELNVNALLLGDSALYLCASSLAVRDRDEKLFFGSGTQLSVL.

This chain's CDR3 is CASRTDRSNYNEQFF. The CDR3 nucleotides are TGTGCCAGCAGGACCGACAGGAGTAACTACAATGAGCAGTTCTTC. The rearrangement uses TRBV7-2 and TRBJ2-1; tentative D call: TRBD1 (6 bases). CDR1 and CDR2 (germline): SGHTA, FQGNSA. Trimming left V 6 bases short and J 3 bases short, with 15 bases between. CDR3 length equals 15 residues.

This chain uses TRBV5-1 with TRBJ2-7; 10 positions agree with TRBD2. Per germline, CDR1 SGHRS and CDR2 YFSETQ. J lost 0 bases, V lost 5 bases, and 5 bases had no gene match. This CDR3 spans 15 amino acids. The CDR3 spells CASRAVAGGSYEQYF. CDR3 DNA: TGCGCCAGCAGGGCAGTAGCGGGAGGCTCCTACGAGCAGTACTTC.

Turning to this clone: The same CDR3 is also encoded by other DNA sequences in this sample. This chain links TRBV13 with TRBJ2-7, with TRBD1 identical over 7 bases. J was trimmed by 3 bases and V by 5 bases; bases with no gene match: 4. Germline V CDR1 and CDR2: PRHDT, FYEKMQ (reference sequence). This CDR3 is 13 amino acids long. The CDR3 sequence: CASSPRDSYEQYF. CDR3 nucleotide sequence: TGTGCCAGCAGCCCTCGGGACAGCTACGAGCAGTACTTC.

CDR3 amino acids: CASRTCRHRQSNYGYTF. The CDR3 coding sequence is TGTGCAAGTCGCACGTGCCGACACCGACAGAGCAACTATGGCTACACCTTC. The chain couples TRBV12-2 to TRBJ1-2; the table's D call, TRBD1, has no DNA check behind it. TRBV12-2 is a known pseudogene. The CDR3 covers 17 residues.

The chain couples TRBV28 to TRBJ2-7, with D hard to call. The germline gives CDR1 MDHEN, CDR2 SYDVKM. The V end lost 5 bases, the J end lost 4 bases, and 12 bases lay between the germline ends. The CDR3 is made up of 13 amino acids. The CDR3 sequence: CASSTHVTYEQYF. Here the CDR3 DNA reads TGTGCCAGCAGTACCCACGTGACTTACGAGCAGTACTTC.

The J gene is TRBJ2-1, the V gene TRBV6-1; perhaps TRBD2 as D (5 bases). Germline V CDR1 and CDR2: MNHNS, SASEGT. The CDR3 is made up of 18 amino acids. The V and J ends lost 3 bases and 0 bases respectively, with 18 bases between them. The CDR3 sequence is CASSDEGSAPSSYNEQFF. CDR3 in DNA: TGTGCCAGCAGTGACGAGGGTTCGGCACCGAGCTCCTACAATGAGCAGTTCTTC.

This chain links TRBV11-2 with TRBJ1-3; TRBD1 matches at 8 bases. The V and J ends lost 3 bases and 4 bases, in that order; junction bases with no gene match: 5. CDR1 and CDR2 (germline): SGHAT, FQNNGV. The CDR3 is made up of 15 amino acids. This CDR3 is CASSLHTGGGNTIYF. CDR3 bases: TGTGCCAGCAGCTTGCACACAGGGGGGGGAAACACCATATATTTT. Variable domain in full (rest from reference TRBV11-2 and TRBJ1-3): EAGVAQSPRYKIIEKRQSVAFWCNPISGHATLYWYQQILGQGPKLLIQFQNNGVVDDSQLPKDRFSAERLKGVDSTLKIQPAKLEDSAVYLCASSLHTGGGNTIYFGEGSWLTVV.

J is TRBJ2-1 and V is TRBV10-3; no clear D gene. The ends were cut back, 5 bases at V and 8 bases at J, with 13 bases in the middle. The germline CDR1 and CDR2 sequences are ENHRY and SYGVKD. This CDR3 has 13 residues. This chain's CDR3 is CAISPGGGDEQFF. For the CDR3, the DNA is TGTGCCATCAGTCCCGGCGGTGGCGATGAGCAGTTCTTC.

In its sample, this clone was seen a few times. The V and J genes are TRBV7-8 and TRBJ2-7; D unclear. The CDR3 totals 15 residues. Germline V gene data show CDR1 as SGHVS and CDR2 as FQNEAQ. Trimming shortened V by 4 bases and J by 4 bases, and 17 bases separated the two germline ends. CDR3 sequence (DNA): TGTGCCAGCAGCTCCCAGCCTGGATCCGGGTACGAGCAGTACTTC. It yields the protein CASSSQPGSGYEQYF. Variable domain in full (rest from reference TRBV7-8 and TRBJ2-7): GAGVSQSPRYKVAKRGQDVALRCDPISGHVSLFWYQQALGQGPEFLTYFQNEAQLDKSGLPSDRFFAERPEGSVSTLKIQRTQQEDSAVYLCASSSQPGSGYEQYFGPGTRLTVT.

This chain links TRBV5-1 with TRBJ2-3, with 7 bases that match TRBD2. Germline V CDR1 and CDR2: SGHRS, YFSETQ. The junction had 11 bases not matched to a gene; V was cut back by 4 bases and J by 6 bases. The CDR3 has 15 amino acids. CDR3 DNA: TGCGCCAGCAGCCCGGGCTGGGAGGGACCTGATACGCAGTATTTT. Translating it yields CASSPGWEGPDTQYF.

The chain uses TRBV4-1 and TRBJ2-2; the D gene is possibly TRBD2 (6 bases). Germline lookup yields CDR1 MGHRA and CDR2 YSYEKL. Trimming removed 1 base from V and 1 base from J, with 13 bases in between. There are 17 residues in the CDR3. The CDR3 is CASSQGVGGGNTGELFF. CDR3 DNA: TGCGCCAGCAGCCAAGGAGTTGGGGGAGGGAACACCGGGGAGCTGTTTTTT.

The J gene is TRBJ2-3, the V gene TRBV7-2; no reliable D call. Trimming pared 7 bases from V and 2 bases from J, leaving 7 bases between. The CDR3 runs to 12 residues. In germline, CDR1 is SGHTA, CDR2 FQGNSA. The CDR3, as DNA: TGTGCCAGCACCCTCCTCACAGATACGCAGTATTTT. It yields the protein CASTLLTDTQYF.

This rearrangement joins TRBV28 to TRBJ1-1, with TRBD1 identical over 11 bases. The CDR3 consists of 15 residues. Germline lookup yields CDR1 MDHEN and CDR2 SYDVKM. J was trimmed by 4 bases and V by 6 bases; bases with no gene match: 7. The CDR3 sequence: CASSSGTGGFTEAFF. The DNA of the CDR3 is TGTGCCAGCAGCTCCGGGACAGGGGGGTTCACTGAAGCTTTCTTT.

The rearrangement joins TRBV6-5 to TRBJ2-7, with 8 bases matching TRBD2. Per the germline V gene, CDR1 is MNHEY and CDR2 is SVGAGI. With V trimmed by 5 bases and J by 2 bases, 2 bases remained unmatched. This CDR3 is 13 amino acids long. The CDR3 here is CASSRAGAYEQYF. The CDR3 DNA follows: TGTGCCAGCAGTCGAGCGGGAGCCTACGAGCAGTACTTC.

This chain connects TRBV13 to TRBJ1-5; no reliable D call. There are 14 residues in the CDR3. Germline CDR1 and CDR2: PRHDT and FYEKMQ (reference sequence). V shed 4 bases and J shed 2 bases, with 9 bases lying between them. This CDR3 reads CASSSGLGNQPQHF. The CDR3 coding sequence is TGTGCCAGCAGCTCCGGACTGGGCAATCAGCCCCAGCATTTT.

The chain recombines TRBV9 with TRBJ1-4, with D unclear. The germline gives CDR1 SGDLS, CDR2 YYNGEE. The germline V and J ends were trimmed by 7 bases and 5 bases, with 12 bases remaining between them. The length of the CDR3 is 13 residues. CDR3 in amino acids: CASRGGRNEKLFF. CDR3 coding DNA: TGTGCCAGCCGGGGAGGGAGGAATGAAAAACTGTTTTTT.

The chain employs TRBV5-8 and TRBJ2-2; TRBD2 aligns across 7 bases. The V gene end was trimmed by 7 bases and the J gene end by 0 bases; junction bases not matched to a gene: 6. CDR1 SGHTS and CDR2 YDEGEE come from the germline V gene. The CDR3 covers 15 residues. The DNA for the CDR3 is TGTGCCAGCTCGAGGGAGGGGCCGAACACCGGGGAGCTGTTTTTT. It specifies CASSREGPNTGELFF.

The CDR3 coding sequence is TGTGCCAGCAGCCCTGGGGGCCGCTCCTACGAGCAGTACTTC. Residues: CASSPGGRSYEQYF. The J gene is TRBJ2-7, the V gene TRBV11-3; tentatively, D is TRBD1 (6 bases). V was shortened by 5 bases and J by 0 bases, with 11 bases between the two germline ends. This CDR3 region has 14 residues. Germline CDR1 is SGHNT and CDR2 is YENEEA.

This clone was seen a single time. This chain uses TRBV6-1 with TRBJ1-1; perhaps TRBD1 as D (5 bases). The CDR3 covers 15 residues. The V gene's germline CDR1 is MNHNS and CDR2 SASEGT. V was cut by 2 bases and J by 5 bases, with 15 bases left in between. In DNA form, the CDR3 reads TGTGCCAGCAGTGAACAGGCAGCCGGGGGGACTGAAGCTTTCTTT. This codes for CASSEQAAGGTEAFF.

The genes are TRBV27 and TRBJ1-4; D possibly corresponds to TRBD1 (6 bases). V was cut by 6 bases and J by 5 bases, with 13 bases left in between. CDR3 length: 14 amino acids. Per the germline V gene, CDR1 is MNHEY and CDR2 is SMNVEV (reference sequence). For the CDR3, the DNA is TGTGCCAGCAGCCGGACAGCTAAAAATGAAAAACTGTTTTTT. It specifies CASSRTAKNEKLFF.

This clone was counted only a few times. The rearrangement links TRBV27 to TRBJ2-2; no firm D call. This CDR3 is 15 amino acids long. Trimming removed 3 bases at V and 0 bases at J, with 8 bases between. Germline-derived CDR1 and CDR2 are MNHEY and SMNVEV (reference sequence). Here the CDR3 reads CASSLGSANTGELFF. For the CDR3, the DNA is TGTGCCAGCAGTTTGGGCAGTGCGAACACCGGGGAGCTGTTTTTT.